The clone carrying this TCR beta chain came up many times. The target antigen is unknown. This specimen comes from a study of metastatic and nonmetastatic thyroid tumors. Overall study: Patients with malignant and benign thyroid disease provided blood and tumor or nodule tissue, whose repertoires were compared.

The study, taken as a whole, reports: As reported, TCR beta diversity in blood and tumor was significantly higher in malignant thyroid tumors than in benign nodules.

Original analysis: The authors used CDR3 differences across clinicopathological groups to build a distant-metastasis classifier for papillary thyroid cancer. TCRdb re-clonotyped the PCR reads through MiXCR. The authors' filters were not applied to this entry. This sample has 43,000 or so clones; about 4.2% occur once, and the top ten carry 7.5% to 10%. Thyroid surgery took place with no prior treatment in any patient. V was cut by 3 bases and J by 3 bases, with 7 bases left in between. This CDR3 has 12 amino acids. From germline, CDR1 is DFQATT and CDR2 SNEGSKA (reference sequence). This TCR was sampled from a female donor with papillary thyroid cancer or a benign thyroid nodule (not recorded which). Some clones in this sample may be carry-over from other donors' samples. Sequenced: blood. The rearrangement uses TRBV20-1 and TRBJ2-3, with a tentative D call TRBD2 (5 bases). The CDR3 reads CSASVATDTQYF. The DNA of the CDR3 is TGCAGTGCTAGTGTAGCGACAGATACGCAGTATTTT.